These 5 T cell receptor beta chains originate from one sample sequenced in a study of blood T cell repertoires in COVID-19. Using immunoSEQ multiplex PCR, the repertoire was profiled, and TCRdb retains in-frame clones only, with some absent. The sample includes fewer than 500,000 clones, roughly 80% seen only once; the top ten take 0.85% to 1.3%. Sequenced material: peripheral blood. The receptors shown here come from a human donor with acute or convalescent COVID-19. The donor label of this sample is uncertain.

The genes are TRBV19 and TRBJ2-3, with 10 bases matching TRBD1. Losses at the gene ends were 7 bases for V and 1 base for J; bases not matched to a gene: 8. This CDR3 region has 16 residues. Germline loops: CDR1 LNHDA, CDR2 SQIVND (reference sequence). As DNA, the CDR3 is TGTGCCAGTAATATGGGAGGACAGGGGGGCACAGATACGCAGTATTTT. It specifies CASNMGGQGGTDTQYF.

The chain recombines TRBV3-1 (or the pseudogene TRBV3-2) with TRBJ2-3, with 8 bases fitting TRBD2. Germline CDR1 is LGHDT and CDR2 is YNNKEL (reference sequence). The junction had 3 bases not matched to a gene; V was cut back by 0 bases and J by 4 bases. The length of the CDR3 is 15 residues. The chain's CDR3 is CASSQDPGGSDTQYF. The CDR3, as DNA: TGTGCCAGCAGCCAAGACCCGGGAGGGTCAGATACGCAGTATTTT.

The chain couples TRBV4-2 to TRBJ1-1, with 8 bases lining up with TRBD1. This CDR3 has 15 amino acids. The germline V gene encodes CDR1 LGHNA and CDR2 YNFKEQ. V lost 4 bases and J lost 4; bases outside the gene matches: 8. DNA for the CDR3: TGTGCCAGCAGCCCGACTGCAGGGGGCATCACTGAAGCTTTCTTT. This gives the protein CASSPTAGGITEAFF.

This sequence joins TRBV5-1 and TRBJ1-1; possible D gene TRBD1, 6 bases. The CDR3 covers 14 residues. Between the trimmed V and J ends, which lost 5 bases and 4 bases, there was a span of 15 bases. The germline V gene encodes CDR1 SGHRS and CDR2 YFSETQ. CDR3 bases: TGCGCCAGCAGTGTTAGGCCCAGGGGCACTGAAGCTTTCTTT. Encoded protein: CASSVRPRGTEAFF.

V gene TRBV18 combines with J gene TRBJ1-5; D may be TRBD1 (5 bases). V was clipped by 4 bases and J by 7 bases, with 8 bases between them. The germline V gene has CDR1 KGHSH and CDR2 LQKENI. The CDR3 runs 12 residues. The CDR3 DNA reads as TGTGCCAGCTCACGGGGGGGACAGCCCCAGCATTTT. It specifies CASSRGGQPQHF.